This T cell receptor (beta chain) was identified in a study of OX40 agonist ivuxolimab in advanced cancers. Patients who had autoimmune disease history or got systemic immunosuppression were left out. Only one count was recorded for this clone. Its antigen is not known. This CDR3 comprises 14 residues. V was pared by 2 bases and J by 2 bases, with 13 bases between. Germline V gene lookup returns CDR1 GTSNPN and CDR2 SVGIG (reference sequence). Profiled with immunoSEQ multiplex PCR; TCRdb holds only in-frame clones, not every one. The sample records roughly 29,000 clones, 75% to 95% being singletons. Whole-study findings and limits: CD8+ T cells were the subset that, on average, had more expanded clones than CD4+. At 0.1 to 3.0 mg/kg, CD4+ and CD8+ blood T cells expanded clonally by week 6.

Specimen: CD4+ or CD8+ T cells sorted from blood, collected in a trial of the OX40 agonist ivuxolimab. The TCR was taken from an adult with an advanced solid tumor such as melanoma, head and neck, liver or kidney cancer. The rearrangement joins TRBV30 to TRBJ2-7; tentatively, D is TRBD2 (6 bases). The CDR3 DNA reads TGTGCCTGGAGTACTTTTGGCGGGACCTACGAGCAGTACTTC. Residues: CAWSTFGGTYEQYF. Drawing the rest from reference TRBV30 and TRBJ2-7, the complete variable domain is SQTIHQWPATLVQPVGSPLSLECTVEGTSNPNLYWYRQAAGRGLQLLFYSVGIGQISSEVPQNLSASRPQDRQFILSSKKLLLSDSGFYLCAWSTFGGTYEQYFGPGTRLTVT.